The clone carrying this T cell receptor (beta chain) has at least ten counts. Its antigen is as yet unknown. This sample is drawn from a study of T cell repertoires in cytomegalovirus infection. Study information: CMV epitopes used comprised recently identified HLA-C-restricted ones and well-studied HLA-B-restricted ones. From public TCR beta signatures came an indication of both CMV infection and matching HLA type.

V dropped 5 bases and J dropped 4; count of bases not matched to a gene: 4. Germline V gives CDR1 LNHNV, CDR2 YYDKDF (reference sequence). There are 13 residues in the CDR3. General study points: There were HLA-C-restricted CMV-specific TCR beta clonotypes dominating the ex vivo response. Cumulative public TCR beta family frequency identified carriers of CMV plus the relevant HLA.

TCRdb reanalysed the reads using MiXCR and keeps one entry per CDR3 protein. The top ten hold 50% to 65% of the sample, which has about 46,000 distinct CDR3 sequences, approximately 19% seen once. This TCR derives from a human donor in good health (CMV status not recorded). Some clones in this sample may be carry-over from other donors' samples. V is TRBV15 and J is TRBJ1-2; TRBD1 matches at 7 bases. This material consisted of CD8+ T cells from cultured PBMCs, taken from culture after CMV antigen stimulation. The chain's CDR3 is CATSPGGGYGYTF. DNA of the CDR3: TGTGCCACCAGCCCAGGGGGAGGCTATGGCTACACCTTC.